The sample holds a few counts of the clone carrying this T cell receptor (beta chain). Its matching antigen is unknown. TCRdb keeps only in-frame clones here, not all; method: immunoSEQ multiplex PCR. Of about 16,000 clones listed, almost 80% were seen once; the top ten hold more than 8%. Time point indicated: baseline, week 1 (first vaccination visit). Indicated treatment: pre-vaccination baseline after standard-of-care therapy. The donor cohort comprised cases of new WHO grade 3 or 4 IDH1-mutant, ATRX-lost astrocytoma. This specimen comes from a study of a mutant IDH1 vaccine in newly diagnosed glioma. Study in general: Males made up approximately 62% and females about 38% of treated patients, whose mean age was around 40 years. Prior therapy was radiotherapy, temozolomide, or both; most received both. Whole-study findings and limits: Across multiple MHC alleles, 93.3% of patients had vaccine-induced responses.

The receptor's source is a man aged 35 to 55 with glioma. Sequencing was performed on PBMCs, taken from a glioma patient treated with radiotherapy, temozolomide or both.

CDR3 bases: TGCAGCGTTGCGGTACGGGAGGTGGGCACAGATACGCAGTATTTT. Amino acids: CSVAVREVGTDTQYF. The chain couples TRBV29-1 to TRBJ2-3; 7 positions match TRBD2. This CDR3 comprises 15 residues. The V segment lost 4 bases and the J segment 1 base; nucleotides outside the gene matches: 8. Germline V gives CDR1 SQVTM, CDR2 ANQGSEA.